A single sample gave rise to the 18 T cell receptor beta chains below, sequenced in a study of CD8+CD57+ T cells in acquired aplastic anemia. Both TCR beta VDJ combination and CDR3 sequence profiling were carried out. Genomic DNA was the template for this profiling. TCRdb reprocessed the reads with MiXCR, giving one entry per CDR3 protein. The repertoire consists of 180,000 or so distinct CDR3 sequences, with 48% occurring once and the leading ten covering around 1.8%. Previously, flow cytometry had revealed CD8+CD57+ cell expansion in the patients chosen for sequencing. Sample: sorted CD4+, CD8+, or CD8+CD57+ T cells (not recorded which) from PBMCs. Source of these receptors: a human donor with aplastic anemia.

In its sample, this clonotype was seen once. V is TRBV20-1 and J is TRBJ2-3; 7 bases match TRBD2. The V gene end was trimmed by 7 bases and the J gene end by 11 bases; junction bases not matched to a gene: 15. The CDR3 runs 13 residues. Looked up from germline, CDR1 is DFQATT and CDR2 is SNEGSKA (reference sequence). The CDR3 loop reads CSGMGLTIGEQYF. The CDR3 coding sequence is TGCAGTGGAATGGGACTAACGATAGGTGAGCAGTATTTT.

This clonotype was recorded at least ten times. V is TRBV28 and J is TRBJ1-6; 8 bases are shared with TRBD1. This CDR3 region has 15 residues. The junction had 7 bases not matched to a gene; V was cut back by 5 bases and J by 7 bases. Germline values: CDR1 MDHEN, CDR2 SYDVKM. The CDR3 spells CASSPTGAKNSPLHF. In nucleotides, the CDR3 is TGTGCCAGCAGTCCGACAGGGGCGAAGAATTCACCCCTCCACTTT.

The chain employs TRBV28 and TRBJ2-7; tentatively, D is TRBD1 (6 bases). Per the germline V gene, CDR1 is MDHEN and CDR2 is SYDVKM. This CDR3 has 14 residues. V was pared by 7 bases and J by 6 bases, with 19 bases between. DNA for the CDR3: TGTGCCAGCATCCAAGGGGGAAATGACGGCGAGCAGTACTTC. As protein: CASIQGGNDGEQYF. The entire variable domain, with the rest obtained from reference TRBV28 and TRBJ2-7, is as follows: DVKVTQSSRYLVKRTGEKVFLECVQDMDHENMFWYRQDPGLGLRLIYFSYDVKMKEKGDIPEGYSVSREKKERFSLILESASTNQTSMYLCASIQGGNDGEQYFGPGTRLTVT.

The chain has TRBV11-2 and TRBJ2-1, with 7 bases matching TRBD2. Germline CDR1 is SGHAT and CDR2 is FQNNGV. The V and J ends lost 5 bases and 4 bases, in that order; junction bases with no gene match: 8. There are 15 residues in the CDR3. The DNA for the CDR3 is TGTGCCAGCAGCGGTACTAGCGCCTTATACAATGAGCAGTTCTTC. It codes for CASSGTSALYNEQFF.

The V gene is TRBV7-9, the J gene TRBJ2-7; no reliable D call. This CDR3 is built from 13 residues. V lost 5 bases and J 2 bases, leaving 10 bases between the germline ends. Germline CDR1 and CDR2: SEHNR and FQNEAQ (reference sequence). The CDR3 region is CASSPWVAYEQYF. In nucleotides, the CDR3 is TGTGCCAGCAGCCCATGGGTCGCCTACGAGCAGTACTTC.

In its sample, this clonotype was seen many times. The rearrangement uses TRBV12-5 and TRBJ2-7; tentative D call: TRBD1 (5 bases). Between the trimmed V and J ends, which lost 6 bases and 0 bases, there was a span of 12 bases. Germline V gives CDR1 LGHNT, CDR2 FRNRAP. This CDR3 spans 14 amino acids. CDR3 region: CASGRDGSSYEQYF. In DNA, the CDR3 is TGTGCTAGTGGCAGGGATGGAAGCTCCTACGAGCAGTACTTC.

The sample holds many counts of this clonotype. The chain couples TRBV29-1 to TRBJ2-4, with D maybe TRBD1 (5 bases). The germline V and J ends were trimmed by 6 bases and 0 bases, with 12 bases remaining between them. This CDR3 has 14 amino acids. From germline, CDR1 is SQVTM and CDR2 ANQGSEA. CDR3: CSVRVQLAKNIQYF. The CDR3 region has the DNA TGCAGCGTCAGGGTACAGCTAGCCAAAAACATTCAGTACTTC.

This clonotype was seen a few times. The J gene is TRBJ2-1, the V gene TRBV29-1, with D hard to call. Between the trimmed V and J ends, which lost 4 bases and 10 bases, there was a span of 8 bases. This CDR3 is 10 amino acids long. Germline V gene lookup returns CDR1 SQVTM and CDR2 ANQGSEA. The CDR3, as DNA: TGCAGCGTTGTTGCCCAAGAGCAGTTCTTC. Translated: CSVVAQEQFF.

The CDR3 DNA reads TGTGCCAGCAGCGACGGGACTATGACCTACAATGAGCAGTTCTTC. Translating it yields CASSDGTMTYNEQFF. V usage is TRBV9 and J usage is TRBJ2-1; 7 bases fit TRBD2. The V gene's germline CDR1 is SGDLS and CDR2 YYNGEE. CDR3 length: 15 amino acids. V shed 3 bases and J 2 bases; nucleotides not matched to a gene: 5. Supplemented by reference TRBV9 and TRBJ2-1, the full variable domain reads DSGVTQTPKHLITATGQRVTLRCSPRSGDLSVYWYQQSLDQGLQFLIQYYNGEERAKGNILERFSAQQFPDLHSELNLSSLELGDSALYFCASSDGTMTYNEQFFGPGTRLTVL.

This clonotype was observed many times. J is TRBJ1-2 and V is TRBV5-1; 7 positions agree with TRBD1. The CDR3 loop spans 14 amino acids. In germline, CDR1 is SGHRS, CDR2 YFSETQ. V lost 1 base and J lost 0; bases outside the gene matches: 0. Here the CDR3 DNA reads TGCGCCAGCAGCTTGCAGGGGGCTAACTATGGCTACACCTTC. Translation: CASSLQGANYGYTF. Variable domain in full (rest from reference TRBV5-1 and TRBJ1-2): KAGVTQTPRYLIKTRGQQVTLSCSPISGHRSVSWYQQTPGQGLQFLFEYFSETQRNKGNFPGRFSGRQFSNSRSEMNVSTLELGDSALYLCASSLQGANYGYTFGSGTRLTVV.

This chain's CDR3 is CASSSLTSGGASEQFF. CDR3 in DNA: TGTGCCAGCAGCTCACTGACTAGCGGGGGGGCGAGTGAGCAGTTCTTC. The chain is built from TRBV7-6 and TRBJ2-1, with 14 bases identical to TRBD2. The CDR3 has 16 residues. Germline CDR1 and CDR2: SGHVS and FNYEAQ. With V trimmed by 4 bases and J by 9 bases, 8 bases remained unmatched.

This clonotype occurred a few times. The chain is built from TRBV10-3 and TRBJ1-1, with D hard to call. Germline V gene lookup returns CDR1 ENHRY and CDR2 SYGVKD. V was trimmed by 2 bases and J by 0 bases, leaving 4 bases between them. The CDR3 spans 13 residues. CDR3 bases: TGTGCCATCAGTGAGCGACTGAACACTGAAGCTTTCTTT. Protein product: CAISERLNTEAFF.

In the case of this clonotype: A much larger clone lies a single base off, so this may be a read error. The chain couples TRBV25-1 to TRBJ2-4; D is perhaps TRBD1 (5 bases). CDR1 is MGHDK, CDR2 SYGVNS, per germline. This CDR3 is built from 14 residues. The CDR3 region is CASSEQGIKSIQYF. As DNA, the CDR3 is TGTGCCAGCAGTGAACAGGGAATAAAAAGCATTCAGTACTTC.

V and J are TRBV9 and TRBJ1-2, with D perhaps matching TRBD1 (6 bases). The CDR3 extends over 14 amino acids. V lost 5 bases to trimming and J lost 2 bases, with 13 bases between them. Per the germline V gene, CDR1 is SGDLS and CDR2 is YYNGEE. CDR3 sequence reads: CASSPGEVNYGYTF. CDR3 bases: TGTGCCAGCAGTCCAGGGGAGGTCAACTATGGCTACACCTTC.

This clonotype has only one observation. V gene TRBV20-1 combines with J gene TRBJ2-7; 8 bases fit TRBD2. V shed 5 bases and J 5 bases; nucleotides not matched to a gene: 11. CDR1 and CDR2 from the germline V gene are DFQATT and SNEGSKA (reference sequence). The CDR3 totals 14 residues. CDR3 nucleotide sequence: TGCAGTGCTGCTCGCGGGGGGCCCCTTGACGAGCAGTACTTC. Protein sequence: CSAARGGPLDEQYF.

This clonotype was recorded at least ten times. The chain couples TRBV7-9 to TRBJ1-2; D not certain. The germline V and J ends were trimmed by 6 bases and 6 bases, with 14 bases remaining between them. The CDR3 covers 13 residues. Germline CDR1 reads SEHNR; CDR2 reads FQNEAQ (reference sequence). The chain's CDR3 is CASSFWRENGYTF. CDR3 in DNA: TGTGCCAGCAGTTTTTGGAGAGAGAATGGCTACACCTTC.

The chain carries TRBV7-3 and TRBJ2-7; TRBD1 matches at 8 bases. The CDR3 contains 17 residues. J was trimmed by 0 bases and V by 5 bases; bases with no gene match: 12. The germline V gene has CDR1 SGHTA and CDR2 FQGTGA. In DNA, the CDR3 is TGTGCCAGCAGCCAACACTTGACAGGGGACCGCTCCTACGAGCAGTACTTC. This gives the protein CASSQHLTGDRSYEQYF.

The rearrangement uses TRBV20-1 and TRBJ1-2; no firm D call. The ends were cut back, 6 bases at V and 6 bases at J, with 11 bases in the middle. This CDR3 spans 11 amino acids. Per germline, CDR1 DFQATT and CDR2 SNEGSKA (reference sequence). The chain's CDR3 is CSAPGPDGYTF. The CDR3 nucleotides read TGCAGTGCACCAGGTCCGGATGGCTACACCTTC.